The clone carrying this T cell receptor beta chain was observed a handful of times. Those patients picked for sequencing had displayed CD8+CD57+ cell expansion on flow cytometry. V was pared by 2 bases and J by 4 bases, with 2 bases of the junction left unmatched. CDR3 length equals 15 residues. Germline V gives CDR1 SGHKS, CDR2 YYEKEE (reference sequence). The entry originates in a study of CD8+CD57+ T cells in acquired aplastic anemia. The use of genomic DNA as template underpinned the TCR beta VDJ and CDR3 profiling. TCRdb recomputed calls from the reads with MiXCR, one row per CDR3 protein. The table records under 350,000 distinct CDR3 sequences, roughly 53% of them present only once.

J is TRBJ2-3 and V is TRBV5-5; 12 positions match TRBD2. The receptor's source is a human donor with aplastic anemia. The sample consisted of sorted CD4+, CD8+, or CD8+CD57+ T cells (not recorded which) from PBMCs. CDR3: CASSLASGGADTQYF. In DNA, the CDR3 is TGTGCCAGCAGCTTAGCTAGCGGGGGGGCAGATACGCAGTATTTT.